This TCR beta chain was identified in a study of T-cell memory formation after mild COVID-19. Study as a whole: TCR clusters were mostly donor specific.

Using its own MiXCR run on the 5' RACE reads, TCRdb lists one record per CDR3 protein. The sample has about 190,000 distinct CDR3 sequences; 15% to 20% are singletons. Turning to this clonotype: The antigen is unknown.

Findings of the study overall: Some clones that responded were present in memory (sampled pre-infection), which suggests cross-reactive memory joined. Later expanders leaned CD4+, whereas clones that contracted between day 15 and 85 were balanced CD4/CD8. The authors did not confirm SARS-CoV-2 specificity of second-wave clones peaking day 37.

The clonotype was recovered from an adult woman who had mild COVID-19 (a few samples of this study predate the infection). Cell type and time point are not known. The sample consisted of PBMCs or a T cell subset sorted from them (not recorded which).

The CDR3 bases are TGTGCCAGCAGTCATCGAGCGGGGGCAGTCGCCGGGGAGCTGTTTTTT. Translating it yields CASSHRAGAVAGELFF. V is TRBV6-5 and J is TRBJ2-2, with TRBD2 matching over 8 bases. The CDR3 covers 16 residues. Trimming removed 5 bases from V and 6 bases from J; junction bases left unmatched: 11. CDR1 and CDR2 from the germline V gene are MNHEY and SVGAGI.